The 21 T cell receptor beta chains reported below all come from one sample, sequenced in a study of T cell changes during pregnancy in multiple sclerosis. Assay used: immunoSEQ multiplex PCR; TCRdb lists only in-frame clones, some missing. The sample gives about 70,000 clones, 92% of which show up once; 3% is in the top ten. Sequencing used CD8+ T cells from peripheral blood mononuclear cells, obtained in the third trimester of pregnancy. The receptors shown here come from a female donor in good health, enrolled as a control in a pregnancy study.

The rearrangement links TRBV5-6 to TRBJ1-2; D perhaps matches TRBD1 (6 bases). V dropped 3 bases and J dropped 2 bases, with 8 bases sitting between them. CDR1 SGHDT and CDR2 YYEEEE come from the germline V gene. There are 13 residues in the CDR3. CDR3 bases: TGTGCCAGCAGCTGGGACACGAACTATGGCTACACCTTC. It translates to CASSWDTNYGYTF.

This clone was detected once. The chain links TRBV27 to TRBJ2-1, with a possible D match to TRBD1 (5 bases). The CDR3 has 13 residues. Germline V CDR1 and CDR2: MNHEY, SMNVEV (reference sequence). V was pared by 7 bases and J by 2 bases, with 9 bases between. The DNA for the CDR3 is TGTGCCAGCACCGAAGGGGCCTACAATGAGCAGTTCTTC. Protein sequence: CASTEGAYNEQFF.

This chain connects TRBV7-9 to TRBJ1-6; no reliable D call. Trimming took off 5 bases at V and 7 bases at J, with 12 bases between the two ends. This CDR3 comprises 14 residues. Per germline, CDR1 SEHNR and CDR2 FQNEAQ (reference sequence). CDR3 sequence reads: CASSRRETNSPLHF. CDR3 nucleotides: TGTGCCAGCAGCCGCCGAGAAACGAATTCACCCCTCCACTTT.

This chain joins TRBV9 and TRBJ1-2; 7 positions match TRBD1. The CDR3 spans 16 residues. Germline CDR1 reads SGDLS; CDR2 reads YYNGEE. With 4 bases clipped from V and 2 bases from J, the junction kept 11 bases outside the gene matches. The CDR3 loop is CASSSGTDPINYGYTF. The CDR3 bases are TGTGCCAGCAGCTCCGGGACAGACCCGATCAACTATGGCTACACCTTC.

V is TRBV6-5 and J is TRBJ2-7, with a weak D call TRBD1 (6 bases). The germline V gene has CDR1 MNHEY and CDR2 SVGAGI. Trimming took off 8 bases at V and 0 bases at J, with 8 bases between the two ends. The CDR3 is 12 amino acids. CDR3 in DNA: TGTGCCAGCGGGACACACTCCTACGAGCAGTACTTC. It specifies CASGTHSYEQYF.

The gene calls are TRBV7-3 and TRBJ2-7; TRBD1 is a possible D gene (6 bases). CDR3 length: 13 residues. The V and J ends lost 1 base and 5 bases respectively, with 9 bases between them. Germline values: CDR1 SGHTA, CDR2 FQGTGA. DNA of the CDR3: TGTGCCAGCAGCTTAAACAGGGCTCACGAGCAGTACTTC. Protein product: CASSLNRAHEQYF.

This clone was seen only a few times. The chain employs TRBV27 and TRBJ1-1; unclear D gene. This CDR3 contains 11 residues. The V gene lost 7 bases and the J gene lost 1 base, with 4 bases spanning the gap. Germline V gene lookup returns CDR1 MNHEY and CDR2 SMNVEV (reference sequence). DNA for the CDR3: TGTGCCAGCATATCGAACACTGAAGCTTTCTTT. Its protein is CASISNTEAFF.

The chain uses TRBV2 and TRBJ1-2; a possible D gene is TRBD1 (5 bases). Trimming removed 3 bases at V and 4 bases at J, with 21 bases between. The length of the CDR3 is 17 residues. Germline CDR1 SNHLY, CDR2 FYNNEI. The CDR3 DNA is TGTGCCAGCAGTGATCGGGGGACCCCTAGTATGAGCTATGGCTACACCTTC. Protein: CASSDRGTPSMSYGYTF.

V and J are TRBV27 and TRBJ2-5; 8 nucleotides agree with TRBD1. The CDR3 loop spans 12 amino acids. V dropped 8 bases and J dropped 5; count of bases not matched to a gene: 4. CDR1 is MNHEY and CDR2 is SMNVEV in the germline V gene (reference sequence). The DNA for the CDR3 is TGTGCCAGCGACAGGGGCTGGGAGACCCAGTACTTC. It is translated as CASDRGWETQYF.

The V gene is TRBV7-8, the J gene TRBJ1-1; D not certain. Germline loops: CDR1 SGHVS, CDR2 FQNEAQ. This CDR3 contains 14 residues. The V end was cut by 3 bases, the J end by 5 bases, with 13 bases between. CDR3 residues: CASSLARFGTEAFF. The CDR3 DNA is TGTGCCAGCAGCTTGGCGAGGTTCGGGACTGAAGCTTTCTTT.

The chain is built from TRBV27 and TRBJ1-2, with TRBD1 as a possible D gene (5 bases). Germline lookup yields CDR1 MNHEY and CDR2 SMNVEV (reference sequence). Deletions cut 2 bases from V and 7 bases from J, with 26 bases between. There are 18 residues in the CDR3. This CDR3 reads CASSLNPSAGLHLVGYTF. The CDR3 nucleotides read TGTGCCAGCAGTTTAAACCCTTCGGCGGGACTTCACCTGGTTGGCTACACCTTC.

V usage is TRBV7-9 and J usage is TRBJ1-2, with D tentatively TRBD1 (5 bases). V lost 5 bases, J lost 5 bases, and 15 bases lay in between. CDR3 length equals 14 residues. CDR1 is SEHNR and CDR2 is FQNEAQ in the germline V gene (reference sequence). This chain's CDR3 is CASSPPGTLYGYTF. The CDR3 DNA reads TGTGCCAGCAGCCCTCCCGGGACTCTGTATGGCTACACCTTC.

This clone was detected once. The chain combines TRBV7-9 with TRBJ1-2; D may be TRBD1 (5 bases). V lost 2 bases, J lost 5 bases, and 12 bases lay in between. CDR3 length: 14 residues. Per the germline V gene, CDR1 is SEHNR and CDR2 is FQNEAQ (reference sequence). The CDR3, as DNA: TGTGCCAGCAGCTTAAGGGACGGGGGGTATGGCTACACCTTC. Translating gives CASSLRDGGYGYTF.

DNA of the CDR3: TGCGCCAGCAGCTTGGAGGCACAGGTCTATGGCTACACCTTC. Translated, it gives CASSLEAQVYGYTF. The chain employs TRBV5-1 and TRBJ1-2, with D possibly TRBD1 on 5 matching bases. Germline V gene sequence: CDR1 SGHRS, CDR2 YFSETQ. With 0 bases removed from V and 4 bases from J, the gap between germline ends came to 10 bases. CDR3 size: 14 residues.

The rearrangement joins TRBV13 to TRBJ2-1; TRBD1 might be the D (7 bases). Per the germline V gene, CDR1 is PRHDT and CDR2 is FYEKMQ (reference sequence). This CDR3 comprises 14 residues. V was cut by 0 bases and J by 8 bases, with 11 bases left in between. The DNA of the CDR3 is TGTGCCAGCAGCTTAGGCAGGGGGACTTATGAGCAGTTCTTC. As protein: CASSLGRGTYEQFF.

The J gene is TRBJ1-1, the V gene TRBV16, with D maybe TRBD1 (5 bases). The germline V gene encodes CDR1 KGHSY and CDR2 FQNENV. The CDR3 spans 14 residues. Between the trimmed V and J ends, which lost 7 bases and 2 bases, there was a span of 14 bases. CDR3 DNA sequence: TGTGCCAGCACCGCCGTGGGGGGAAACACTGAAGCTTTCTTT. Encoded protein: CASTAVGGNTEAFF.

The chain recombines TRBV7-2 with TRBJ1-3; D ambiguous. V lost 5 bases to trimming and J lost 2 bases, with 10 bases between them. This CDR3 is 14 amino acids long. CDR1 is SGHTA, CDR2 FQGNSA, per germline. The CDR3 loop is CASSPAGTGNTIYF. The DNA for the CDR3 is TGTGCCAGCAGCCCGGCCGGGACTGGAAACACCATATATTTT.

This clone was counted once. J is TRBJ2-2 and V is TRBV6-1, with D tentatively TRBD1 (5 bases). Trimming pared 5 bases from V and 5 bases from J, leaving 15 bases between. The length of the CDR3 is 15 residues. The germline V gene has CDR1 MNHNS and CDR2 SASEGT. The CDR3 sequence: CASSPTALTTGELFF. The CDR3, as DNA: TGTGCCAGCAGTCCGACAGCACTTACTACCGGGGAGCTGTTTTTT.

The CDR3, as DNA: TGTGCCAGCAGTTACGAAACGGGCAGGGCCCACGAGCAGTACTTC. Protein product: CASSYETGRAHEQYF. The rearrangement uses TRBV27 and TRBJ2-7; perhaps TRBD1 as D (5 bases). The CDR3 spans 15 residues. Trimming pared 4 bases from V and 5 bases from J, leaving 18 bases between. Germline CDR1 MNHEY, CDR2 SMNVEV (reference sequence).

This rearrangement joins TRBV7-9 to TRBJ2-3, with D perhaps TRBD1 (5 bases). There are 14 residues in the CDR3. Germline V gene sequence: CDR1 SEHNR, CDR2 FQNEAQ (reference sequence). Trimming cost V 4 bases and J 2 bases, with 10 bases left between them. CDR3 in DNA: TGTGCCAGCAGCTCCACGACAGACACAGATACGCAGTATTTT. Encoded protein: CASSSTTDTDTQYF.

The V and J genes are TRBV27 and TRBJ2-7, with TRBD1 as a possible D gene (5 bases). There are 12 residues in the CDR3. V lost 2 bases and J 7 bases, leaving 9 bases between the germline ends. In germline, CDR1 is MNHEY, CDR2 SMNVEV (reference sequence). CDR3 DNA sequence: TGTGCCAGCAGTTTACAGGGTCAGGAGCAGTACTTC. Protein sequence: CASSLQGQEQYF.